This TCR beta chain was sequenced for a study of cytomegalovirus exposure and HLA in healthy donors. About the research overall: Earlier, 110 million or so unique TCR beta sequences were recovered from about 200 million T cells by an analysis.

Study findings and constraints: Within an earlier analysis, most TCR beta V segments proved productive either about 90% or about 30% of the time. Overall, around 160 TCR beta chains were annotated as cytomegalovirus-associated.

The donors, nominally healthy at sampling, likely had unrecorded immune exposures. 13 Jbeta primers and 60 Vbeta primers were used for the PCR. TCRdb keeps only in-frame clones here, not all; method: immunoSEQ multiplex PCR. The sample has 250,000 to 350,000 clones, about 75% seen once. This clone was seen a handful of times. Antigen specificity is unknown. The CDR3 is 15 amino acids. The ends lost 3 bases at V and 7 bases at J; junction bases unmatched: 12. CDR1 is KGHSH, CDR2 LQKENI, per germline. J is TRBJ2-7 and V is TRBV18; 7 bases are a match to TRBD1. The sample comprised PBMCs. The TCR sequence derives from a female donor in good health and CMV-seronegative. CDR3 protein: CASSPDRAIFWEQYF. CDR3 nucleotides: TGTGCCAGCTCACCTGACAGGGCTATCTTTTGGGAGCAGTACTTC.